The source of this TCR beta chain is a study of blood T cell repertoires in COVID-19. Original processing methods: From reference gene primer amplification, estimates of nucleated cell counts were derived. TCRdb's table, derived via immunoSEQ multiplex PCR, lists solely in-frame clones and lacks some. That table supplies the V and J calls and clone size; D and trimming were determined from the DNA. The sample contains hundreds of thousands of clones, roughly nine tenths of which appear only once. Cohort 3 recovered donors had two negative PCRs, clearance, or symptom resolution. This TCR came from a man aged 55-75 years who had recovered from COVID-19. The sequenced sample consisted of PBMCs or T cells enriched from blood (not recorded which).

The CDR3 protein is CASSRESREQYF. CDR3 in DNA: TGTGCCAGCAGCCGGGAATCTAGGGAGCAGTACTTC. V and J are TRBV5-4 and TRBJ2-7, with TRBD2 as a possible D gene (5 bases). This CDR3 has 12 amino acids. The V gene's germline CDR1 is SGHNT and CDR2 YYREEE (reference sequence). V lost 4 bases to trimming and J lost 7 bases, with 12 bases between them.